This T cell receptor (beta chain) was recorded in a study of PD-L1 blockade in urothelial cancer. Study-level results: It was durable-benefit patients whose tumor-associated blood clones expanded more at 3 weeks.

Regarding time point: peripheral blood 6 weeks after treatment start. All patients handed over anywhere from 1 to 8 samples, pretreatment and on-treatment. Produced via immunoSEQ multiplex PCR; TCRdb's table is partial and in-frame only. Counted here are about 51,000 clones, more than 75% occurring once; the ten biggest clones make up 2% to 2.5%. A word on this clone: As yet, its antigen is unknown.

Germline-derived CDR1 and CDR2 are SGHNT and YYREEE (reference sequence). This CDR3 is built from 15 residues. V lost 1 base to trimming and J lost 10 bases; unmatched junction nucleotides: 7. The chain employs TRBV5-4 and TRBJ2-1, with TRBD2 matching over 11 bases. The source material was PBMCs, sampled around atezolizumab (anti-PD-L1) treatment. The clonotype comes from a man in his fifties or sixties with urothelial cancer. The CDR3 loop is CASSLTLAGAGEQFF. The CDR3 DNA reads TGTGCCAGCAGCTTGACACTAGCGGGAGCTGGGGAGCAGTTCTTC.